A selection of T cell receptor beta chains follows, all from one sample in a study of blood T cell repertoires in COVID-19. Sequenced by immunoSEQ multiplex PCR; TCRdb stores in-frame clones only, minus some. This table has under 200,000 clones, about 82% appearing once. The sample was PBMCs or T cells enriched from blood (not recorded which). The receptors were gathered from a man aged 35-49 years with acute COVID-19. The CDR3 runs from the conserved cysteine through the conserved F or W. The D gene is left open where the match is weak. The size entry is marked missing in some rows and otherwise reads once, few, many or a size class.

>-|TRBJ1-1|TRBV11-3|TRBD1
TGTGCCAGCAGCTCGGGACAGGGATCGGTCACTGAAGCTTTCTTT
CASSSGQGSVTEAFF
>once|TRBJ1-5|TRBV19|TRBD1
TGTGCCAGTAGTACGGAGGAGGTGACAGGGTCATGGGGGACCCAGCATTTT
CASSTEEVTGSWGTQHF
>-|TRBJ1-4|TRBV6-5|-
TGTGCCAGCAGGACATCCGGCGGACAGAATGAAAAACTGTTTTTT
CASRTSGGQNEKLFF
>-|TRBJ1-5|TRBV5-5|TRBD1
TGTGCCAGCAGCTTCACAACAGGGGGTGACAGCAATCAGCCCCAGCATTTT
CASSFTTGGDSNQPQHF
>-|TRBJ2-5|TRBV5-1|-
TGCGCCAGCAGCGGGGGAGGATTTGGATCGGAGACCCAGTACTTC
CASSGGGFGSETQYF
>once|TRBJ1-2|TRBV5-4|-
TGTGCCAGCAGCTTGAAGGACACGAACTATGGCTACACCTTC
CASSLKDTNYGYTF
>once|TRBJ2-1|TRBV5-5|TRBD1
TGTGCCAGCAGCTTAACTCGGGACAGCCGTCAGTTCTTC
CASSLTRDSRQFF
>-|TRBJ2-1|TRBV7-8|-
TGTGCCAGCAGCTATGGACAGTATAATGAGCAGTTCTTC
CASSYGQYNEQFF
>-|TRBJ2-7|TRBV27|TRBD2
TGTGCCAGCAGTCCTACCGGGACTAGGCTTCTATACGAGCAGTACTTC
CASSPTGTRLLYEQYF
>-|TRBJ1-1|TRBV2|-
TGTGCCAGCAGATACACAGGGTTGAACACTGAAGCTTTCTTT
CASRYTGLNTEAFF
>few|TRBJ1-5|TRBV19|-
TGTGCCAGTAGTATAAGGGGTAGCAATCAGCCCCAGCATTTT
CASSIRGSNQPQHF
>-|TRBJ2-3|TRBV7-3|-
TGTGCCAGCTCAAATGGCGCGAAGGGGGCAGATACGCAGTATTTT
CASSNGAKGADTQYF
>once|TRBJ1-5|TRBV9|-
TGTGCCAGCAGCGTACGGGAGGACCAGCCCCAGCATTTT
CASSVREDQPQHF
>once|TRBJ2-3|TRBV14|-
TGTGCCAGCAGCCGCAGGCCCGGGACTCAGACCACAGATACGCAGTATTTT
CASSRRPGTQTTDTQYF
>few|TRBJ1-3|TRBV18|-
TGTGCCAGCTCACCAGGGGCCCCGTCATTCTCTGGAAACACCATATATTTT
CASSPGAPSFSGNTIYF
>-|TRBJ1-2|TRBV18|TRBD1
TGTGCCAGCTCAGAACAGGGGGCGGATGGCTACACCTTC
CASSEQGADGYTF
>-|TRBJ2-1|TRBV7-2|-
TGTGCCAGCAGCTTAGCATCAACAGGCGTTGGTGAGCAGTTCTTC
CASSLASTGVGEQFF